The clone carrying this T cell receptor beta chain was detected only a few times. The data originate from a study of blood T cell repertoires in COVID-19. Germline CDR1 LGHDT, CDR2 YNNKEL (reference sequence). The CDR3 is 16 amino acids. V was clipped by 0 bases and J by 3 bases; unmatched bases: 4. Clones were read by immunoSEQ multiplex PCR, and TCRdb kept only the in-frame ones, dropping some. This sample has about 300,000 clones, with 65% to 90% found just once. This receptor was identified in a woman under 30 who had recovered from COVID-19. The source material was PBMCs or T cells enriched from blood (not recorded which). The chain recombines TRBV3-1 (or the pseudogene TRBV3-2) with TRBJ2-1, with 8 bases aligning to TRBD2. The DNA of the CDR3 is TGTGCCAGCAGCCAAGATCTGGCGGGAGGCTACAATGAGCAGTTCTTC. Residues: CASSQDLAGGYNEQFF.